These 22 T cell receptor beta chains were all obtained from the same sample, sequenced in a study of cytomegalovirus exposure and HLA in healthy donors. Libraries were prepared by immunoSEQ multiplex PCR; TCRdb keeps only in-frame clonotypes and omits some of them. Of more than 300,000 clones in the sample, about nine tenths were seen once. Input material: PBMCs. These receptors all stem from a woman between 18 and 29 years old in good health and CMV-seronegative.

A single count supports this clone. This sequence joins TRBV27 and TRBJ2-6, with 7 bases identical to TRBD1. V lost 2 bases and J lost 0; bases outside the gene matches: 7. The CDR3 is 18 residues long. From germline, CDR1 is MNHEY and CDR2 SMNVEV (reference sequence). Here the CDR3 reads CASSLTRDRRSGANVLTF. In DNA form, the CDR3 reads TGTGCCAGCAGTTTAACCCGGGACAGACGCTCTGGGGCCAACGTCCTGACTTTC.

This chain uses TRBV5-6 with TRBJ2-7, with a weak D call TRBD2 (7 bases). The CDR3 length is 15 residues. CDR1 is SGHDT, CDR2 YYEEEE, per germline. Trimming pared 0 bases from V and 3 bases from J, leaving 13 bases between. The CDR3 DNA reads TGTGCCAGCAGCTTGGTACAGGGAGGGTTCTACGAGCAGTACTTC. This gives the protein CASSLVQGGFYEQYF.

This clone occurred a few times. The V and J genes are TRBV4-2 and TRBJ1-2, with a weak D call TRBD1 (5 bases). The CDR3 contains 15 residues. Trimming took off 5 bases at V and 3 bases at J, with 16 bases between the two ends. Germline values: CDR1 LGHNA, CDR2 YNFKEQ. The CDR3 region has the DNA TGTGCCAGCAGCGAACCCACCCCCAGGGACTATGGCTACACCTTC. Its translation: CASSEPTPRDYGYTF.

J is TRBJ2-7 and V is TRBV5-6; no clear D gene. V was shortened by 0 bases and J by 6 bases, with 4 bases between the two germline ends. CDR1 is SGHDT and CDR2 is YYEEEE in the germline V gene. This CDR3 is built from 11 residues. The CDR3: CASSLVAEQYF. CDR3 coding DNA: TGTGCCAGCAGCTTGGTAGCCGAGCAGTACTTC.

The chain links TRBV9 to TRBJ2-2; 7 bases align to TRBD1. The CDR3 runs to 16 residues. The germline V gene encodes CDR1 SGDLS and CDR2 YYNGEE. Trimming cost V 7 bases and J 4 bases; bases outside gene matches: 13. This chain's CDR3 is CASGGMGTDVTGELFF. For the CDR3, the DNA is TGTGCCAGCGGGGGTATGGGGACAGACGTCACCGGGGAGCTGTTTTTT.

The V and J genes are TRBV2 and TRBJ2-3; 8 nucleotides match TRBD2. Germline V gene sequence: CDR1 SNHLY, CDR2 FYNNEI. The J segment lost 5 bases and the V segment lost 1 base, leaving 5 bases of the junction unmatched. This CDR3 is 15 amino acids long. In nucleotides, the CDR3 is TGTGCCAGCAGTGAAGGGGTAGCGGGACTAGATACGCAGTATTTT. It translates to CASSEGVAGLDTQYF.

The rearrangement joins TRBV5-1 to TRBJ2-4; D is perhaps TRBD1 (6 bases). Germline V gene data show CDR1 as SGHRS and CDR2 as YFSETQ. The CDR3 totals 16 residues. V lost 5 bases, J lost 0 bases, and 15 bases lay in between. Here the CDR3 reads CASSTGNQEAKNIQYF. DNA of the CDR3: TGCGCCAGCAGTACAGGGAATCAAGAAGCCAAAAACATTCAGTACTTC.

This chain uses TRBV15 with TRBJ2-7; D is possibly TRBD1 (5 bases). CDR1 LNHNV and CDR2 YYDKDF come from the germline V gene (reference sequence). The CDR3 has 14 residues. V was pared by 2 bases and J by 0 bases, with 8 bases between. CDR3 sequence: CATSRKQDSYEQYF. The CDR3, as DNA: TGTGCCACCAGCAGAAAACAGGACTCCTACGAGCAGTACTTC.

This chain links TRBV5-1 with TRBJ2-7, with TRBD1 matching 8 bases. Germline V gene sequence: CDR1 SGHRS, CDR2 YFSETQ. CDR3 length: 16 amino acids. V shed 4 bases and J 1 base; nucleotides not matched to a gene: 10. The CDR3 region has the DNA TGCGCCAGCAGCAGGAGCTCGGGGACAGGATCCTACGAGCAGTACTTC. Translation: CASSRSSGTGSYEQYF.

The chain couples TRBV2 to TRBJ2-4; D is uncertain. This CDR3 spans 17 amino acids. Trimming took off 3 bases at V and 3 bases at J, with 18 bases between the two ends. CDR1 is SNHLY, CDR2 FYNNEI, per germline. The CDR3 reads CASSESRLGEGKNIQYF. The CDR3 nucleotides are TGTGCCAGCAGTGAGTCTAGGTTGGGTGAAGGCAAAAACATTCAGTACTTC.

The chain links TRBV18 to TRBJ2-7, with TRBD2 matching 12 bases. This CDR3 spans 19 amino acids. With 0 bases clipped from V and 3 bases from J, the junction kept 12 bases outside the gene matches. CDR1 and CDR2 (germline): KGHSH, LQKENI. CDR3 sequence: CASSPPIGLAGLFGYEQYF. CDR3 nucleotide sequence: TGTGCCAGCTCACCACCAATCGGACTAGCGGGATTGTTCGGCTACGAGCAGTACTTC.

This clone was recorded a few times. This rearrangement joins TRBV7-9 to TRBJ2-1, with 10 bases lining up with TRBD1. V gave up 3 bases and J gave up 6 bases; unmatched junction bases: 8. CDR1 and CDR2 from the germline V gene are SEHNR and FQNEAQ (reference sequence). The CDR3 runs to 16 residues. CDR3 in amino acids: CASSFMAGTGVNEQFF. The CDR3 region has the DNA TGTGCCAGCAGCTTCATGGCCGGGACAGGGGTCAATGAGCAGTTCTTC.

The chain recombines TRBV6-5 with TRBJ2-1, with 12 bases lining up with TRBD2. Germline lookup yields CDR1 MNHEY and CDR2 SVGAGI. After removal of 3 bases from V and 4 bases from J, the junction contained 1 base not matched to a gene. There are 15 residues in the CDR3. CDR3: CASSYGTSGYNEQFF. The CDR3, as DNA: TGTGCCAGCAGTTATGGGACTAGCGGGTACAATGAGCAGTTCTTC.

J is TRBJ2-1 and V is TRBV5-6, with D maybe TRBD2 (6 bases). The germline gives CDR1 SGHDT, CDR2 YYEEEE. CDR3 length: 14 amino acids. V dropped 3 bases and J dropped 7 bases, with 14 bases sitting between them. CDR3 protein: CASSSTTRPNEQFF. DNA of the CDR3: TGTGCCAGCAGCTCCACGACTAGACCTAATGAGCAGTTCTTC. Based on the CDR3 plus reference TRBV5-6 and TRBJ2-1, the full variable domain is DAGVTQSPTHLIKTRGQQVTLRCSPKSGHDTVSWYQQALGQGPQFIFQYYEEEERQRGNFPDRFSGHQFPNYSSELNVNALLLGDSALYLCASSSTTRPNEQFFGPGTRLTVL.

This clone occurred a few times. The gene calls are TRBV15 and TRBJ2-7; the match to TRBD2 covers 7 bases. This CDR3 region has 14 residues. Trimming removed 1 base from V and 5 bases from J; junction bases left unmatched: 5. Germline V gene sequence: CDR1 LNHNV, CDR2 YYDKDF (reference sequence). This CDR3 is CATSRGASGNEQYF. CDR3 sequence (DNA): TGTGCCACCAGCAGAGGAGCTAGCGGAAACGAGCAGTACTTC.

A single count supports this clone. The V and J genes are TRBV4-1 and TRBJ2-7; 9 bases are shared with TRBD1. With V trimmed by 4 bases and J by 3 bases, 7 bases remained unmatched. CDR3 length: 15 amino acids. Germline values: CDR1 MGHRA, CDR2 YSYEKL. CDR3 sequence reads: CASSPVQGAGYEQYF. Here the CDR3 DNA reads TGCGCCAGCAGCCCTGTACAGGGGGCAGGCTACGAGCAGTACTTC.

Note on this clone: The sample holds other DNA sequences that translate to the same CDR3. The genes are TRBV9 and TRBJ1-5; D is perhaps TRBD1 (6 bases). This CDR3 spans 13 amino acids. The germline gives CDR1 SGDLS, CDR2 YYNGEE. V was pared by 7 bases and J by 4 bases, with 12 bases between. CDR3 in amino acids: CASGEGGNQPQHF. Written as DNA, the CDR3 is TGTGCCAGCGGGGAAGGGGGAAATCAGCCCCAGCATTTT.

This rearrangement joins TRBV5-4 to TRBJ2-5; TRBD2 is a possible D gene (5 bases). Trimming took off 1 base at V and 1 base at J, with 11 bases between the two ends. Germline V lookup: CDR1 SGHNT, CDR2 YYREEE (reference sequence). The CDR3 is 15 residues long. CDR3 region: CASSLLVGSQETQYF. The CDR3 DNA is TGTGCCAGCAGCTTGTTGGTAGGGAGCCAAGAGACCCAGTACTTC.

Comment on this clone: Other nucleotide sequences in the sample specify the same CDR3. The chain has TRBV2 and TRBJ1-4; 8 bases line up with TRBD1. This CDR3 comprises 14 residues. Losses at the gene ends were 4 bases for V and 7 bases for J; bases not matched to a gene: 5. The germline CDR1 and CDR2 sequences are SNHLY and FYNNEI. Written as DNA, the CDR3 is TGTGCCAGCAGTGCCGGACAGGGTTTTGAAAAACTGTTTTTT. It yields the protein CASSAGQGFEKLFF.

There are a few counts of this clone. The chain is built from TRBV7-9 and TRBJ2-7, with 8 bases aligning to TRBD1. This CDR3 region has 15 residues. Germline values: CDR1 SEHNR, CDR2 FQNEAQ (reference sequence). V lost 5 bases and J lost 4; bases outside the gene matches: 10. CDR3 in amino acids: CASSPRGRGPYEQYF. CDR3 nucleotide sequence: TGTGCCAGCAGCCCCCGGGGCAGGGGGCCGTACGAGCAGTACTTC.

This sequence joins TRBV7-2 and TRBJ1-2; 8 nucleotides match TRBD1. V gave up 4 bases and J gave up 5 bases; unmatched junction bases: 3. Germline loops: CDR1 SGHTA, CDR2 FQGNSA. The CDR3 spans 13 residues. The CDR3 DNA follows: TGTGCCAGCAGCTCAACAGGGGGGTATGGCTACACCTTC. Its translation is CASSSTGGYGYTF.

V usage is TRBV5-1 and J usage is TRBJ2-1; 9 nucleotides match TRBD2. Germline-derived CDR1 and CDR2 are SGHRS and YFSETQ. With V trimmed by 4 bases and J by 3 bases, 5 bases remained unmatched. The CDR3 runs to 15 residues. CDR3 bases: TGCGCCAGCAGCCCTGGACTAGCGAGCTACAATGAGCAGTTCTTC. It is translated as CASSPGLASYNEQFF.